The rows below give T cell receptor beta chains drawn from one sample of a study of blood T cell repertoires in COVID-19. Clones were sequenced by immunoSEQ multiplex PCR, and TCRdb holds only the in-frame ones, with some missing. The table shows approximately 130,000 clones, with more than 70% occurring only once. Sequenced input: peripheral blood. These receptors were collected from a man aged 80 or over with active or convalescent COVID-19. CDR3s include the opening cysteine and the closing phenylalanine or tryptophan. D genes are given only for firm matches. For some rows the clone size is stated as once, few or many, or as a class when expanded; others skip it.

>-|TRBD1|TRBV5-4|TRBJ2-2
TGTGCCAGCAGCCAGGGGGCAGTTAGCACCGGGGAGCTGTTTTTT
CASSQGAVSTGELFF
>-|TRBD2|TRBV27|TRBJ2-3
TGTGCCAGTTCTAGCGGGGGGGCCTGGGCAGATACGCAGTATTTT
CASSSGGAWADTQYF
>few|TRBD1|TRBV6-5|TRBJ2-7
TGTGCCAGCAGAGACAGGGCCCACGAGCAGTACTTC
CASRDRAHEQYF
>-|TRBD2|TRBV9|TRBJ2-3
TGTGCCAGCAGCTTTAGCGGGGGGCCAGATACGCAGTATTTT
CASSFSGGPDTQYF
>-|-|TRBV9|TRBJ1-1
TGTGCCAGCAGCGGTCAGACACACACTGAAGCTTTCTTT
CASSGQTHTEAFF
>-|-|TRBV9|TRBJ2-3
TGTGCCAGCAGCCCCGAGACTAGTACAGATACGCAGTATTTT
CASSPETSTDTQYF
>many|-|TRBV4-1|TRBJ2-3
TGCGCCTCAACATCCTCTCAAAGAGATACGCAGTATTTT
CASTSSQRDTQYF
>few|TRBD2|TRBV5-6|TRBJ2-3
TGTGCCAGCAGCTCGGGACTAGCGGACACAGATACGCAGTATTTT
CASSSGLADTDTQYF
>-|TRBD1|TRBV5-4|TRBJ1-4
TGTGCCAGCAGCTGGACCGACAGGGGGAAGGAAAAACTGTTTTTT
CASSWTDRGKEKLFF
>-|TRBD1|TRBV11-2|TRBJ1-3
TGTGCCAGCAGCTTAAACAGGGGGAGAAACACCATATATTTT
CASSLNRGRNTIYF
>-|TRBD1|TRBV6-5|TRBJ1-5
TGTGCCAGCGGACAGGACAGGGACAATCAGCCCCAGCATTTT
CASGQDRDNQPQHF
>-|-|TRBV20-1|TRBJ1-5
TGCAGTGCTAGTCGCGCCCCAAATAATAGCAATCAGCCCCAGCATTTT
CSASRAPNNSNQPQHF
>-|-|TRBV5-4|TRBJ2-3
TGTGCCAGCAGCCCCGACGGCGGGGGCACAGATACGCAGTATTTT
CASSPDGGGTDTQYF
>-|TRBD2|TRBV6-2/TRBV6-3|TRBJ2-5
TGTGCCAGCAGTTCCAGAGCTGGACGGGGGGGCGGAGAGACCCAGTACTTC
CASSSRAGRGGGETQYF
>-|TRBD2|TRBV28|TRBJ2-5
TGTGCCAGCAGGGATAGAGCGGGGACCCAAGAGACCCAGTACTTC
CASRDRAGTQETQYF
>-|-|TRBV6-6|TRBJ2-1
TGTGCCAGCAGTTACTCCCTCCTAGCGAGCCAGTTCTTC
CASSYSLLASQFF
>-|-|TRBV9|TRBJ2-3
TGTGCCAGCACCAGATCGGGGGGCCCTACGCAGTATTTT
CASTRSGGPTQYF
>-|TRBD1|TRBV5-1|TRBJ2-7
TGCGCCAGCAGCTTGTCGGATAGGGGGCGCTACGAGCAGTACTTC
CASSLSDRGRYEQYF
>few|TRBD1|TRBV11-3|TRBJ2-2
TGTGCCAGCAGCTTAGGGCAGGGGGCGCCCGGGGAGCTGTTTTTT
CASSLGQGAPGELFF
>-|-|TRBV11-2|TRBJ1-5
TGTGCCAGCAGCGGAGGGTCCCTTAGCAATCAGCCCCAGCATTTT
CASSGGSLSNQPQHF
>-|TRBD1|TRBV2|TRBJ2-5
TGTGCCAGCATTGCCCGTGGGACAGGATTACAAGAGACCCAGTACTTC
CASIARGTGLQETQYF
>-|TRBD2|TRBV9|TRBJ2-5
TGTGCCAGCACCGTCACTAGCGGGTACCAAGAGACCCAGTACTTC
CASTVTSGYQETQYF
>many|TRBD2|TRBV29-1|TRBJ2-2
TGCAGCGTCTTGGGCGGGGGCACCGGGGAGCTGTTTTTT
CSVLGGGTGELFF
>-|TRBD1|TRBV4-3|TRBJ1-6
TGCGCCAGCAGCCAAGATACAGGGGCTAGTTGGAATTCACCCCTCCACTTT
CASSQDTGASWNSPLHF
>-|-|TRBV30|TRBJ1-2
TGTGCCTGGAGTGTAAGGCCAGGCTACTATGGCTACACCTTC
CAWSVRPGYYGYTF
>-|TRBD1|TRBV18|TRBJ2-5
TGTGCCAGCTCGCGGGGACAGGCTCTCCAAGAGACCCAGTACTTC
CASSRGQALQETQYF
>-|TRBD1|TRBV5-6|TRBJ2-7
TGTGCCAGCACCCCGAGTGGGACAGGGTACTACGAGCAGTACTTC
CASTPSGTGYYEQYF
>-|-|TRBV4-3|TRBJ1-4
TGCGCCAGCAGCCAAGATCGAGGGTATCCGGAAAAACTGTTTTTT
CASSQDRGYPEKLFF
>-|-|TRBV7-3|TRBJ2-3
TGTGCCAGCAGCCCCACCGGGACAACAGATACGCAGTATTTT
CASSPTGTTDTQYF
>-|-|TRBV7-6|TRBJ2-3
TGTGCCAGCAGCTTAGTAGGGGGGGGAGGCACAGATACGCAGTATTTT
CASSLVGGGGTDTQYF
>-|TRBD1|TRBV19|TRBJ1-1
TGTGCCAGTAGTATAGGGGGGACAGGGGGCCTCACTGAAGCTTTCTTT
CASSIGGTGGLTEAFF
>once|-|TRBV11-2|TRBJ2-2
TGTGCCAGCAGCCCAGGGGTTGCCGGGGAGCTGTTTTTT
CASSPGVAGELFF
>once|-|TRBV7-2|TRBJ1-3
TGTGCCAGCAGCTTCCGGACAGAGTCTGGAAACACCATATATTTT
CASSFRTESGNTIYF
>once|-|TRBV28|TRBJ2-3
TGTGCCAGCAGTTTATACCAGGATTCCACAGATACGCAGTATTTT
CASSLYQDSTDTQYF
>once|-|TRBV5-6|TRBJ1-6
TGTGCCAGCAGCTTGGACAGGAATTCACCCCTCCACTTT
CASSLDRNSPLHF
>once|-|TRBV20-1|TRBJ1-2
TGCAGTGCGGGGGGTCCCTATGGCTACACCTTC
CSAGGPYGYTF
>once|TRBD2|TRBV6-2/TRBV6-3|TRBJ2-3
TGTGCCAGCAGTTACCCCCCGAGGGAGGGACCCACAGATACGCAGTATTTT
CASSYPPREGPTDTQYF
>-|-|TRBV7-9|TRBJ2-3
TGTGCCAGCAGCCCCCCTAGCACAGATACGCAGTATTTT
CASSPPSTDTQYF
>-|-|TRBV10-3|TRBJ2-3
TGTGCCATCAGTGTGGGGGCCCCCGATTCACACATGAATACGCAGTATTTT
CAISVGAPDSHMNTQYF
>-|-|TRBV6-5|TRBJ1-1
TGTGCCAGCAGTCCTGGCCCTGTCCCTGAAGCTTTCTTT
CASSPGPVPEAFF
>many|TRBD2|TRBV7-9|TRBJ2-5
TGTGCCAGCAGCTCCCGCGGGGGGGGACAAGAGACCCAGTACTTC
CASSSRGGGQETQYF
>-|-|TRBV18|TRBJ1-6
TGTGCCAGCTCACCACCCGGCGGCGCCTATAATTCACCCCTCCACTTT
CASSPPGGAYNSPLHF
>-|-|TRBV21-1|TRBJ1-5
TGTGCCAGCAGCAAACGGGGAGCTCGGCCCCAGCATTTT
CASSKRGARPQHF
>-|TRBD1|TRBV2|TRBJ1-6
TGTGCCACCAAGGAGACAGGGGTTTTAAATTCACCCCTCCACTTT
CATKETGVLNSPLHF
>-|-|TRBV19|TRBJ1-2
TGTGCCAGTAGGGATACAGGGAGTTATGGCTACACCTTC
CASRDTGSYGYTF
>-|TRBD1|TRBV7-2|TRBJ1-4
TGTGCCAGCAGCGTTTCAGGGGGTGAAAAACTGTTTTTT
CASSVSGGEKLFF
>-|-|TRBV19|TRBJ1-3
TGTGCCACCCAGAGAGCGAGCTCTGGAAACACCATATATTTT
CATQRASSGNTIYF
>once|TRBD1|TRBV7-9|TRBJ2-3
TGTGCCAGCAGCCCCCACCGGGACAGCCCCACAGATACGCAGTATTTT
CASSPHRDSPTDTQYF
>-|TRBD1|TRBV13|TRBJ1-2
TGTGCCAGCAGCTTGCGCTACAGGGGGAACGATGGCTACACCTTC
CASSLRYRGNDGYTF
>-|-|TRBV10-3|TRBJ2-5
TGTGCCATCAGTGAGTCAAGGGGAGGAGAGACCCAGTACTTC
CAISESRGGETQYF
>-|TRBD1|TRBV7-2|TRBJ1-2
TGTGCCAGCAGCCTAACGCCGGGACAGTTATATGGCTACACCTTC
CASSLTPGQLYGYTF
>few|TRBD2|TRBV27|TRBJ2-3
TGTGCCAGCAGTTTTCGCCTAGCGGGGGGACCATCTAGCACAGATACGCAGTATTTT
CASSFRLAGGPSSTDTQYF
>-|TRBD1|TRBV19|TRBJ1-5
TGTGCCAGTAGCTCCGGGACAGGGTTCCGTCAGCCCCAGCATTTT
CASSSGTGFRQPQHF
>-|-|TRBV5-4|TRBJ1-1
TGTGCCAGCAGCTGGGCCGAGGGGGTCGCTGAAGCTTTCTTT
CASSWAEGVAEAFF
>-|-|TRBV4-3|TRBJ2-1
TGCGCCAGCAGCCAAGCCACCCTCGGGAATGAGCAGTTCTTC
CASSQATLGNEQFF
>once|TRBD1|TRBV19|TRBJ1-2
TGTGCCAGTATCCCACCCGACAGGGGGCAAGGCTACACCTTC
CASIPPDRGQGYTF
>few|TRBD1|TRBV19|TRBJ1-2
TGTGCCAGTAGTATGTCCCTCCAGACAGGGCGAGGGGGCTACACCTTC
CASSMSLQTGRGGYTF
>-|-|TRBV2|TRBJ2-7
TGTGCCAGCAGTGAGGTAGGGGTGCCAAAGCAGTACTTC
CASSEVGVPKQYF
>once|-|TRBV3-1/TRBV3-2|TRBJ2-2
TGTGCCAGCAGCCAAGTCAGGTACACCGGGGAGCTGTTTTTT
CASSQVRYTGELFF